This T cell receptor beta chain comes out of a study of T-cell reconstitution after alpha-beta-depleted transplantation in children. The CDR3 is made up of 19 amino acids. Trimming removed 4 bases from V and 4 bases from J; junction bases left unmatched: 17. CDR1 and CDR2 from the germline V gene are SGHAT and FQNNGV. Library preparation (for TCRbeta) was performed with unique molecular identifiers. TCRdb passed the PCR reads through MiXCR, listing each CDR3 protein once. The sample lists fewer than 750,000 distinct CDR3 sequences; under 30% were seen once. The receptor was isolated from a boy younger than two who had a stem cell transplant for acute myeloid leukemia, so the T cells may come from the graft donor. The input for sequencing was PBMCs, mostly from graft donor cells, taken 360 days after TCRalphabeta/CD19-depleted stem cell transplant. The V and J genes are TRBV11-2 and TRBJ1-2; 11 bases agree with TRBD1. The chain's CDR3 is CASSSERKWTGGSFYGYTF. The CDR3 DNA follows: TGTGCCAGCAGCTCCGAACGGAAATGGACAGGGGGCTCTTTCTATGGCTACACCTTC.